A selection of T cell receptor beta chains follows, all from one sample in a study of shared clonotypes between healthy human individuals. The protocol was immunoSEQ multiplex PCR, while the TCRdb copy is restricted to in-frame clones and leaves out a portion. The table includes 730,000 or so clones, approximately 79% detected once. Sequenced input: memory CD4+ T cells sorted from blood. The receptors derive from a woman aged 25 to 39 in good health. Both conserved end residues are part of each CDR3. A D gene is named only where the DNA matches it firmly. A row's size may be missing; if present it is once, few, many or a size class.

d_call: -
v_call: TRBV27
clone_size: -
j_call: TRBJ2-5
cdr3_aa: CASSLSQGYQETQYF
cdr3_nt: TGTGCCAGCAGTTTATCGCAGGGGTACCAAGAGACCCAGTACTTC

d_call: -
v_call: TRBV2
clone_size: -
j_call: TRBJ2-5
cdr3_aa: CASSELVGLETQYF
cdr3_nt: TGTGCCAGCAGTGAATTAGTAGGGTTAGAGACCCAGTACTTC

d_call: -
v_call: TRBV11-2
clone_size: few
j_call: TRBJ2-1
cdr3_aa: CASSLVEGSEQFF
cdr3_nt: TGTGCCAGCAGCTTAGTGGAGGGGAGTGAGCAGTTCTTC

d_call: TRBD2
v_call: TRBV6-4
clone_size: -
j_call: TRBJ2-7
cdr3_aa: CASSDSPQSGTFYEQYF
cdr3_nt: TGTGCCAGCAGTGACAGCCCACAGAGCGGGACTTTCTACGAGCAGTACTTC

d_call: TRBD1
v_call: TRBV10-3
clone_size: -
j_call: TRBJ1-4
cdr3_aa: CAIGQAATNEKLFF
cdr3_nt: TGTGCCATCGGACAGGCCGCAACTAATGAAAAACTGTTTTTT

d_call: -
v_call: TRBV2
clone_size: -
j_call: TRBJ2-7
cdr3_aa: CASRVTGLSEQYF
cdr3_nt: TGTGCCAGCAGAGTGACAGGACTTTCCGAGCAGTACTTC

d_call: TRBD2
v_call: TRBV28
clone_size: -
j_call: TRBJ2-7
cdr3_aa: CASSRGTSGSYEQYF
cdr3_nt: TGTGCCAGCAGCCGCGGGACTAGCGGGAGCTACGAGCAGTACTTC

d_call: -
v_call: TRBV2
clone_size: few
j_call: TRBJ2-5
cdr3_aa: CASSEAQEETQYF
cdr3_nt: TGTGCCAGCAGTGAAGCGCAGGAAGAGACCCAGTACTTC

d_call: -
v_call: TRBV12-5
clone_size: -
j_call: TRBJ2-3
cdr3_aa: CASGQGASSTDTQYF
cdr3_nt: TGTGCTAGTGGCCAGGGAGCTTCTAGCACAGATACGCAGTATTTT

d_call: TRBD2
v_call: TRBV18
clone_size: once
j_call: TRBJ2-3
cdr3_aa: CASSRLAGDADTQYF
cdr3_nt: TGTGCCAGCTCAAGACTAGCGGGAGACGCAGATACGCAGTATTTT

d_call: TRBD2
v_call: TRBV7-9
clone_size: -
j_call: TRBJ2-7
cdr3_aa: CASRVQRDSYEQYF
cdr3_nt: TGTGCCAGCAGAGTTCAGCGGGACTCCTACGAGCAGTACTTC

d_call: TRBD1
v_call: TRBV7-9
clone_size: -
j_call: TRBJ2-7
cdr3_aa: CASSPGQMSYEQYF
cdr3_nt: TGTGCCAGCAGCCCGGGACAGATGTCCTACGAGCAGTACTTC

d_call: -
v_call: TRBV5-1
clone_size: -
j_call: TRBJ1-3
cdr3_aa: CASSLEAARRSGNTIYF
cdr3_nt: TGCGCCAGCAGCTTGGAGGCGGCCCGCCGCTCTGGAAACACCATATATTTT

d_call: -
v_call: TRBV7-8
clone_size: -
j_call: TRBJ2-4
cdr3_aa: CASSYEGLTVQYF
cdr3_nt: TGTGCCAGCAGCTATGAGGGCCTCACAGTCCAGTACTTC

d_call: -
v_call: TRBV25-1
clone_size: -
j_call: TRBJ2-5
cdr3_aa: CASSGTGALETQYF
cdr3_nt: TGTGCCAGCAGTGGCACGGGGGCATTAGAGACCCAGTACTTC

d_call: -
v_call: TRBV4-1
clone_size: -
j_call: TRBJ1-1
cdr3_aa: CASSQGGGRPGEAFF
cdr3_nt: TGCGCCAGCAGCCAAGGGGGCGGCCGACCGGGTGAAGCTTTCTTT

d_call: TRBD2
v_call: TRBV5-1
clone_size: -
j_call: TRBJ2-4
cdr3_aa: CASSAGTSGNIQYF
cdr3_nt: TGCGCCAGCAGCGCCGGGACTAGCGGCAACATTCAGTACTTC

d_call: -
v_call: TRBV28
clone_size: -
j_call: TRBJ1-3
cdr3_aa: CASSSGPFPGNTIYF
cdr3_nt: TGTGCCAGCAGTTCCGGACCCTTTCCTGGAAACACCATATATTTT

d_call: -
v_call: TRBV6-5
clone_size: -
j_call: TRBJ1-2
cdr3_aa: CASSSYEGGAYGYTF
cdr3_nt: TGTGCCAGCTCCTCTTATGAGGGGGGCGCATATGGCTACACCTTC

d_call: -
v_call: TRBV5-1
clone_size: -
j_call: TRBJ2-7
cdr3_aa: CASSLSTGKPYEQYF
cdr3_nt: TGCGCCAGCAGCTTGTCGACAGGTAAACCCTACGAGCAGTACTTC

d_call: TRBD1
v_call: TRBV19
clone_size: -
j_call: TRBJ2-2
cdr3_aa: CASNDRENTGELFF
cdr3_nt: TGTGCCAGTAATGACAGGGAGAACACCGGGGAGCTGTTTTTT

d_call: TRBD1
v_call: TRBV9
clone_size: -
j_call: TRBJ2-1
cdr3_aa: CASSVATGGQGNEQFF
cdr3_nt: TGTGCCAGCAGCGTAGCTACGGGGGGACAGGGTAATGAGCAGTTCTTC

d_call: TRBD2
v_call: TRBV6-5
clone_size: few
j_call: TRBJ2-3
cdr3_aa: CASRSTTSGNTQYF
cdr3_nt: TGTGCCAGCAGATCCACGACTAGCGGGAATACGCAGTATTTT